Reported below is one TCR beta chain. Its antigen is currently unknown. This specimen comes from a study of shared clonotypes between healthy human individuals. Study information: Participating donors consisted of a couple of women and a few men aged 18 to 49. The study used three CD4 naive, three CD4 memory, two CD8 naive and one CD8 memory plate per donor.

The study drew all its donors from Caucasian adults living in Nashville, Tennessee. Study-level findings and limits: Donor clonotype sharing was expected to depend on sequencing depth.

Only in-frame clones appear in the TCRdb table, and some are missing; sequencing was by immunoSEQ multiplex PCR. The sample consists of some 2,500,000 clones, around 93% of them appearing once. The V end was cut by 4 bases, the J end by 5 bases, with 19 bases between. The length of the CDR3 is 16 residues. Per the germline V gene, CDR1 is SGHDT and CDR2 is YYEEEE. The source material was naive CD4+ T cells from PBMCs. Regarding subset: CD45RA+ positively selected. This clonotype was obtained from a man between 18 and 35 years old in good health. Some clones in this sample may be carry-over from other donors' samples. This chain uses TRBV5-6 with TRBJ2-1, with D possibly called TRBD1 or TRBD2 (5 bases each). The CDR3 nucleotides are TGTGCCAGCAGCCGCTCGGGGCCCCTGAGGCACAATGAGCAGTTCTTC. The encoded protein is CASSRSGPLRHNEQFF.